The clone carrying this T cell receptor beta chain was seen a few times. The antigen remains undetermined. The sample comes from a study of CD8+ T cells in alopecia areata. Turning to the study itself: At a dose of 5 to 10 mg twice daily, oral tofacitinib was given to treated patients.

General observations from the study: Scalp clonality, together with expanded CD8+ clones among the top 100, fell significantly with tofacitinib.

The length of the CDR3 is 15 residues. Between the trimmed V and J ends, which lost 5 bases and 9 bases, there was a span of 20 bases. The germline CDR1 and CDR2 sequences are SGHVS and FNYEAQ. Treatment meaning: oral pan-JAK inhibitor, 5-10 mg twice daily. Researchers gathered lesional scalp punch biopsies and peripheral blood from patients with alopecia areata. It was cDNA, reverse transcribed from extracted RNA, that served as the sequencing template. Clones were read by immunoSEQ multiplex PCR, and TCRdb kept only the in-frame ones, dropping some. The table lists about 200,000 clones, about two fifths of them singletons.

Sequencing used CD4+ T cells sorted from blood, obtained between weeks 30 and 35, from a patient treated with tofacitinib. V and J are TRBV7-6 and TRBJ2-1; possibly TRBD1 or TRBD2 for D (7 bases each). The receptor's source is a human donor with alopecia areata. Here the CDR3 DNA reads TGTGCCAGCAGCGAGGGCGGGACCAGGGGGGGTGAGCAGTTCTTC. It yields the protein CASSEGGTRGGEQFF.